The 21 T cell receptor beta chains below were found in one sample sequenced in a study of T cell repertoires in cytomegalovirus infection. Their antigens are not known. TCRdb ran MiXCR on the reads and lists one entry per CDR3 protein. The table has about 280,000 distinct CDR3 sequences, less than 25% seen once. Sequencing was performed on cultured PBMCs, taken from culture after CMV antigen stimulation. All receptors derive from a human donor in good health (CMV status not recorded). Some clones in this sample may be carry-over from other donors' samples.

The gene calls are TRBV4-1 and TRBJ2-3; no clear D gene. This CDR3 has 12 residues. The germline V and J ends were trimmed by 1 base and 6 bases, with 5 bases remaining between them. The germline gives CDR1 MGHRA, CDR2 YSYEKL. The CDR3 here is CASSQAGDTQYF. The CDR3 nucleotides read TGCGCCAGCAGCCAAGCGGGTGATACGCAGTATTTT.

The rearrangement links TRBV12-3 or TRBV12-4 to TRBJ2-1, with 7 nucleotides matching TRBD1. The CDR3 is 14 residues long. The junction had 9 bases not matched to a gene; V was cut back by 8 bases and J by 5 bases. The chain's CDR3 is CASGDRDRDNEQFF. CDR3 nucleotides: TGTGCCAGCGGGGACCGGGACAGAGACAATGAGCAGTTCTTC.

This clonotype was detected only a few times. The rearrangement links TRBV20-1 to TRBJ2-1; D call uncertain. The V gene's germline CDR1 is DFQATT and CDR2 SNEGSKA (reference sequence). This CDR3 has 14 residues. V gave up 3 bases and J gave up 0 bases, with 9 bases separating them. The CDR3 spells CSASKLNSYNEQFF. DNA of the CDR3: TGCAGTGCTAGTAAGCTAAACTCCTACAATGAGCAGTTCTTC.

The V call is TRBV15, the J call TRBJ1-2, with D unresolved. Germline lookup yields CDR1 LNHNV and CDR2 YYDKDF (reference sequence). Trimming cost V 1 base and J 4 bases, with 7 bases left between them. This CDR3 region has 13 residues. CDR3 DNA sequence: TGTGCCACCAGCAGAGGCCAAGGCTATGGCTACACCTTC. It specifies CATSRGQGYGYTF.

This clonotype showed up many times. The V and J genes are TRBV28 and TRBJ2-7, with 7 bases fitting TRBD1. The trim removed 5 bases at V and 4 bases at J, leaving 8 bases unmatched. The CDR3 runs to 14 residues. Germline values: CDR1 MDHEN, CDR2 SYDVKM. The CDR3 nucleotides read TGTGCCAGCAGTCCAGGGGGACAGCAATACGAGCAGTACGTC. Encoded protein: CASSPGGQQYEQYV.

The chain couples TRBV6-5 to TRBJ2-1, with 13 bases aligning to TRBD2. This CDR3 is built from 16 residues. V trimming: 6 bases; J trimming: 7 bases; junction bases outside the gene matches: 9. The germline V gene has CDR1 MNHEY and CDR2 SVGAGI. CDR3 sequence reads: CASRVVGLAGKNEQFF. DNA for the CDR3: TGTGCCAGCAGAGTTGTGGGACTAGCGGGAAAGAATGAGCAGTTCTTC.

The rearrangement links TRBV7-9 to TRBJ2-5; D is unclear. The V end was cut by 2 bases, the J end by 2 bases, with 9 bases between. Looked up from germline, CDR1 is SEHNR and CDR2 is FQNEAQ (reference sequence). The CDR3 length is 14 residues. CDR3 bases: TGTGCCAGCAGCTTAACCACGAAGCAAGAGACCCAGTACTTC. It encodes CASSLTTKQETQYF.

This clonotype has at least ten counts. The CDR3 here is CASSPRGGVSYNEQFF. As DNA, the CDR3 is TGTGCCAGCAGCCCAAGGGGGGGAGTGTCCTACAATGAGCAGTTCTTC. The chain uses TRBV7-2 and TRBJ2-1, with TRBD2 as a possible D gene (7 bases). Deletions cut 5 bases from V and 1 base from J, with 15 bases between. The germline CDR1 and CDR2 sequences are SGHTA and FQGNSA. This CDR3 region has 16 residues.

This clonotype was recorded a few times. The chain joins TRBV7-9 to TRBJ2-5, with D possibly TRBD2 on 5 matching bases. The CDR3 spans 13 residues. Germline CDR1 SEHNR, CDR2 FQNEAQ (reference sequence). Trimming took 8 bases from V and 5 from J, leaving 15 bases between them. CDR3 bases: TGTGCCAGCGGGTGGCAAGCGGAGGAGACCCAGTACTTC. It yields the protein CASGWQAEETQYF.

This clonotype turned up a few times. The chain uses TRBV4-1 and TRBJ2-5; D perhaps matches TRBD2 (5 bases). This CDR3 has 14 residues. V lost 2 bases and J 0 bases, leaving 7 bases between the germline ends. Germline lookup yields CDR1 MGHRA and CDR2 YSYEKL. CDR3 sequence reads: CASSQMDYQETQYF. The CDR3 region has the DNA TGCGCCAGCAGCCAAATGGACTACCAAGAGACCCAGTACTTC.

The V call is TRBV6-4, the J call TRBJ1-5; TRBD1 aligns across 8 bases. This CDR3 region has 15 residues. V gave up 5 bases and J gave up 3 bases; unmatched junction bases: 6. Germline V gives CDR1 MRHNA, CDR2 SNTAGT. The CDR3 reads CASSLTGGDNQPQHF. DNA for the CDR3: TGTGCCAGCAGTCTCACAGGGGGAGACAATCAGCCCCAGCATTTT.

This chain joins TRBV20-1 and TRBJ2-2; D uncertain. CDR3 size: 15 residues. Trimming cost V 0 bases and J 1 base, with 9 bases left between them. Germline values: CDR1 DFQATT, CDR2 SNEGSKA (reference sequence). The CDR3 DNA is TGCAGTGCTAGAGATAGAAGCGAGAACACCGGGGAGCTGTTTTTT. This translates into CSARDRSENTGELFF.

This clonotype was seen a handful of times. V gene TRBV6-2 or TRBV6-3 combines with J gene TRBJ2-7, with D perhaps assigned TRBD1 or TRBD2 (5 bases each). CDR1 and CDR2 (germline): MNHEY, SVGEGT. The CDR3 has 14 residues. Between the trimmed V and J ends, which lost 6 bases and 3 bases, there was a span of 15 bases. CDR3 nucleotide sequence: TGTGCCAGCAGCCGTGGGACCCGGGGCTACGAGCAGTACGTC. Translation: CASSRGTRGYEQYV.

This clonotype was picked up a small number of times. V is TRBV20-1 and J is TRBJ2-3, with 7 bases aligning to TRBD1. This CDR3 region has 14 residues. Germline V lookup: CDR1 DFQATT, CDR2 SNEGSKA (reference sequence). With V trimmed by 2 bases and J by 4 bases, 6 bases remained unmatched. The CDR3 nucleotides read TGCAGTGCTAGATGGCCAGGGGGTGCAGATACGCAGTATTTT. The encoded protein is CSARWPGGADTQYF.

In its sample, this clonotype was seen a few times. The chain uses TRBV12-3 or TRBV12-4 and TRBJ2-1; tentatively, D is TRBD2 (6 bases). Trimming left V 5 bases short and J 5 bases short, with 13 bases between. The CDR3 contains 14 residues. CDR3 protein: CASSTWTTDNEQFF. The CDR3 region has the DNA TGTGCCAGCAGTACCTGGACTACCGACAATGAGCAGTTCTTC.

This clonotype was observed at least ten times. The chain uses TRBV10-3 and TRBJ1-1; D gene unclear. Germline V CDR1 and CDR2: ENHRY, SYGVKD. Trimming stripped 3 bases from V and 0 bases from J, with 5 bases between. CDR3 length: 13 residues. For the CDR3, the DNA is TGTGCCATCAGTGACTCTTTGAACACTGAAGCTTTCTTT. As protein: CAISDSLNTEAFF.

The chain employs TRBV19 and TRBJ2-1, with 9 bases matching TRBD2. The CDR3 totals 18 residues. Trimming at V came to 5 bases and at J to 4 bases, leaving 15 bases not matched to a gene. CDR1 is LNHDA, CDR2 SQIVND, per germline (reference sequence). The DNA of the CDR3 is TGTGCCAGTAGTTTAGCCACTAGCGGGCTCCTTACTTACAATGAGCAGTTCTTC. It codes for CASSLATSGLLTYNEQFF.

This clonotype was detected many times. The chain recombines TRBV12-3 or TRBV12-4 with TRBJ1-2; D is possibly TRBD1 (6 bases). The CDR3 consists of 15 residues. Trimming removed 4 bases at V and 4 bases at J, with 16 bases between. In DNA, the CDR3 is TGTGCCAGCAGTTCCGCAGGGGCGGATTTCTATGGCTACACCTTC. It codes for CASSSAGADFYGYTF.

On this clonotype itself: A clone one base away is much larger, so this may be a read error. The genes are TRBV7-4 and TRBJ2-5; the match to TRBD1 covers 7 bases. This CDR3 spans 15 amino acids. Germline CDR1 SGHVT, CDR2 SQSDAQ. The CDR3 nucleotides read TGTACCAGCAGCTTAGCCGGGACAGCTCAAGAGACCCAGTACTTC. As protein: CTSSLAGTAQETQYF.

This rearrangement joins TRBV15 to TRBJ1-6, with 7 bases matching TRBD1. CDR1 LNHNV and CDR2 YYDKDF come from the germline V gene (reference sequence). The CDR3 spans 16 residues. The junction had 6 bases not matched to a gene; V was cut back by 0 bases and J by 7 bases. The CDR3 coding sequence is TGTGCCACCAGCAGAGACAGGGGGATTAGGAATTCACCCCTCCACTTT. Its translation: CATSRDRGIRNSPLHF.

This clonotype has only a few counts. The chain carries TRBV6-2 or TRBV6-3 and TRBJ2-7, with D unclear. The germline V gene has CDR1 MNHEY and CDR2 SVGEGT. V dropped 6 bases and J dropped 0 bases, with 12 bases sitting between them. This CDR3 spans 14 amino acids. CDR3 sequence: CASSRFESSYEQYF. Here the CDR3 DNA reads TGTGCCAGCAGCCGCTTTGAAAGCTCCTACGAGCAGTACTTC.